The following is a T cell receptor beta chain sequence with its context. This sample was included in a study of blood T cell repertoires in COVID-19. Germline V gene lookup returns CDR1 SQVTM and CDR2 ANQGSEA. Trimming took 3 bases from V and 7 from J; bases not matched to a gene: 4. The CDR3 sequence is 14 residues long. Using immunoSEQ multiplex PCR, the repertoire was profiled, and TCRdb retains in-frame clones only, with some absent. This repertoire shows 150,000 to 200,000 clones, approximately 81% found once; its top ten account for roughly 14%. The V and J genes are TRBV29-1 and TRBJ2-1; 12 bases line up with TRBD2. The source of this sequence is a woman between 65 and 79 years old with COVID-19, enrolled during active disease. Sample: peripheral blood. CDR3 nucleotide sequence: TGCAGCGTTGAGGAAGGACTAGCGGGGAATGAGCAGTTCTTC. Encoded protein: CSVEEGLAGNEQFF.